Listed here is a single TCR beta chain. Its binding antigen is unknown. There are no base qualities to consult, and no much larger clone falls within one base. Its CDR3 holds 14 amino acids, cysteine through phenylalanine. Kept here is only the CDR3 DNA, which spans 42 bases and is read in frame from base 1. V gives up 3 bases and J gives up 0 bases, and the segment between their germline ends measures 9 bases. The CDR1 and CDR2 encoded by the germline V gene are MNHEY and SVGAGI. This entry is derived from a study of shared clonotypes between healthy human individuals (dated by TCRdb to 2018 to 2021). Study-level background: The cohort comprised a couple of women and a few men aged 18 to 49 years. Per donor, three plates each were used for CD4 naive and CD4 memory, two for CD8 naive, and one for CD8 memory. The study deeply sequenced blood TCR repertoires of about 5 healthy adults to estimate repertoire size and the extent of clonotype sharing between individuals. Different laboratories and diverse techniques were used to prepare libraries and sequence TCR repertoires, to increase sequencing depth and limit assay-specific biases. Leukapheresis yielded between about 0.94 and 8.9 billion PBMCs per donor.

Findings and caveats that apply to the study as a whole: Compared with non-shared clonotypes, the clonotypes found in all four sorted-subset donors had higher generation probabilities. Naive subsets generally had larger estimated clonotype richness than memory subsets did. Sampling was restricted to blood, and TCR repertoires in tissue are likely to differ from TCR repertoires in blood. Pairwise subsampling indicated that sequencing depth was expected to affect the degree of clonotype sharing among donors. Even with the large sequencing depth, rarefaction of the sorted-subset datasets indicated that sequencing was incomplete. Sharing across four donors was observed for about 5% of naive CD4, less than 4% of naive CD8, over 2% of memory CD4, and approximately 0.41% of memory CD8 clonotypes. Because the study included only a small number of donors, the genetic and exposure-history diversity represented was limited.

Healthy HIV-negative adults with no recently reported acute infections or vaccinations were included as donors. All donors were Caucasian adults living in Nashville, Tennessee, USA. CD4+ T cells were enriched through magnetic negative selection, after which naive cells were positively selected on CD45RA and the remaining negative fraction served as the memory subset. Blood was obtained by leukapheresis, after which PBMCs were separated by Ficoll-Histopaque density gradient centrifugation and cryopreserved in liquid nitrogen vapor phase. Analytical flow cytometry was used to check the purity and quantity of each magnetically sorted T cell population. Each sorted fraction had its genomic DNA isolated and then quantified by UV absorbance on a Nanodrop 2000c. Using the deep immunoSEQ assay, TCR CDR3 regions were amplified from genomic DNA by multiplex PCR. Genomic DNA extracted from each cell subset was distributed evenly over all wells of several immunoSEQ 96-well plates, and each plate served as one replicate. Each replicate PCR for sorted subsets received around 200 ng genomic DNA, equal to tens of thousands of T cell genomes. Purified libraries were measured with a Qubit 3.0 fluorometer, size-checked on a Bioanalyzer 2100, and measured again with the KAPA Library Quantification kit. Every immunoSEQ 96-well plate was sequenced on a separate single-read 150-cycle Illumina NextSeq 550 flow cell. Regarding the original processing steps: Because the immunoSEQ output held only junctional sequences and lacked quality scores, the filtering could not match the filtering applied to full-length reads. Sequences were annotated with PyIR, a Python wrapper for IgBLAST v1.9, and V/J genes and CDR3 were assigned using IMGT germline references. Reads were filtered out if the reads had weak V/J assignments (E-value above 1e-6), no CDR3, stop codons, out-of-frame junctions, or ambiguous translated residues. V3J clonotypes were defined by identical inferred V gene, J gene, and CDR3 amino acid sequence. Percentage overlap between repertoires was calculated by dividing the number of shared unique clonotypes by the size of the smaller repertoire. Three approaches were used to assess repertoire richness: RTK rarefaction, the Chao1 estimator, and Recon v2.1 estimates of unobserved clonotypes. OLGA was used to compute generation probabilities for all TCRbeta clonotypes that the gDNA method yielded from a handful of donors. The source is immuneACCESS, and TCRdb retained only in-frame sequences with V and J called. Part of the clones is not carried over; for the studies checked, unresolved V genes explain less than half of this, and the remainder is unexplained. V and J calls and clone size are given by that table; D and trimming were obtained from the DNA. The sample contains 1,500,000 or so clones, about 98.5% of them found a single time. The ten biggest clones cover 0.36% of the sample.

This chain joins TRBV6-5 to TRBJ2-7; there is no confident call for the D gene. Source material: naive CD4+ T cells sorted from blood. Taken with the paper, the label for cell subset or site translates to: CD45RA+ positively selected. This clonotype was obtained from a man aged 25-45 years in good health. CDR3 sequence: CASSYNLVSYEQYF. The DNA reads as follows: TGTGCCAGCAGTTATAATCTGGTCTCCTACGAGCAGTACTTC.